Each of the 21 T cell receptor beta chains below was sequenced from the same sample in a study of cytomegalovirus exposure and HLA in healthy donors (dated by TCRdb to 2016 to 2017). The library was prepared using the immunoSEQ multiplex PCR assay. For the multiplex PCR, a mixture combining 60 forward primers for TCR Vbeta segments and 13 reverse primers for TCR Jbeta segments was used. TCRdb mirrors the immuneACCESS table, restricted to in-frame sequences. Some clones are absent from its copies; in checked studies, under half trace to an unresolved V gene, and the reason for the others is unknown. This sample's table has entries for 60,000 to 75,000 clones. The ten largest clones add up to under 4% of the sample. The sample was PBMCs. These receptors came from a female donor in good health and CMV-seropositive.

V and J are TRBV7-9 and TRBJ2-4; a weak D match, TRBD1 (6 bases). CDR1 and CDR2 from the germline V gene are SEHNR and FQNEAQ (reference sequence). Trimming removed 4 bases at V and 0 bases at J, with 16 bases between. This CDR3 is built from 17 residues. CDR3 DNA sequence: TGTGCCAGCAGCTCTGAGGGGGAAATCATAGCCAAAAACATTCAGTACTTC. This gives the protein CASSSEGEIIAKNIQYF.

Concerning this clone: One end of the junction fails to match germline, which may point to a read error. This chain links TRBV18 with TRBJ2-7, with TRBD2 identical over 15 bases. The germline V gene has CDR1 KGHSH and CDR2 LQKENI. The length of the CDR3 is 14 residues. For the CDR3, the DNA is TGTGCCAGCTCACAGACCGGGACTAGCGGGGGGCTGAACTTC. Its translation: CASSQTGTSGGLNF.

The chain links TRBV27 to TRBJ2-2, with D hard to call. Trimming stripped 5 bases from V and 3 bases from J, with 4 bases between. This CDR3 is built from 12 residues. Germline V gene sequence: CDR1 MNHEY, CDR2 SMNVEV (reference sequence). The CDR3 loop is CASSLHTGELFF. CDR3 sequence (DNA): TGTGCCAGCAGTCTACACACCGGGGAGCTGTTTTTT.

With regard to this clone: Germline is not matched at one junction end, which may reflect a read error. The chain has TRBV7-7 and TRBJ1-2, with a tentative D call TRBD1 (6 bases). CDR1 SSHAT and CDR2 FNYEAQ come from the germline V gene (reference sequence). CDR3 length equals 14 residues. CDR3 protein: CASRLTGYGYGYTF. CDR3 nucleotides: TGTGCTAGCAGACTAACAGGGTATGGCTATGGCTACACCTTC.

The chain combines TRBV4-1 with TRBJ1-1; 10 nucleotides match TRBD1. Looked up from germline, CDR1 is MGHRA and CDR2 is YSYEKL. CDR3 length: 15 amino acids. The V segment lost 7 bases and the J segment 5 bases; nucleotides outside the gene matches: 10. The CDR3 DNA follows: TGCGCCAGCACTCCGGGACAGGGGCCGGGGACTGAAGCTTTCTTT. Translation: CASTPGQGPGTEAFF.

The CDR3 region has the DNA TGTGCCAGCAGACTGACAGGGGGCCTCCACGAGCAGTACTTC. This encodes CASRLTGGLHEQYF. The V call is TRBV2, the J call TRBJ2-7; 10 nucleotides agree with TRBD1. This CDR3 is 14 amino acids long. CDR1 is SNHLY, CDR2 FYNNEI, per germline. J gave up 5 bases and V 6 bases, and 7 bases lay outside the gene matches.

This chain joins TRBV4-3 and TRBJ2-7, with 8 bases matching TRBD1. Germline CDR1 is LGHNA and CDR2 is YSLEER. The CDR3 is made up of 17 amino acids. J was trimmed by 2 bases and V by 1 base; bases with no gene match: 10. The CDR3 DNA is TGCGCCAGCAGCCAAGGCGCCTCGGGACAGGACGCCTACGAGCAGTACTTC. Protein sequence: CASSQGASGQDAYEQYF.

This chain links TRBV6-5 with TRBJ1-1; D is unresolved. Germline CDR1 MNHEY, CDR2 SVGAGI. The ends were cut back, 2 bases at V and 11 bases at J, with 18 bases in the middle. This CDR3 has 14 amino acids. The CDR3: CASSYPRPVGGAFF. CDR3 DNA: TGTGCCAGCAGTTACCCCCGCCCCGTTGGAGGGGCTTTCTTT.

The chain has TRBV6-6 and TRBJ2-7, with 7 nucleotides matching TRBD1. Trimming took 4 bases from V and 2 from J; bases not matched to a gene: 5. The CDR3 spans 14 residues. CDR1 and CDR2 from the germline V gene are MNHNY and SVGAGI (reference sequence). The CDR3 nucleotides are TGTGCCAGCAGTTCCAACCAGGGGGCCTACGAGCAGTACTTC. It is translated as CASSSNQGAYEQYF.

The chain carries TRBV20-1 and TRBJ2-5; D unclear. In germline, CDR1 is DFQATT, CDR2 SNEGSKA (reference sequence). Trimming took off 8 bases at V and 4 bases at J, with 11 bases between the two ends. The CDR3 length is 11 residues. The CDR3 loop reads CSSLRAETQYF. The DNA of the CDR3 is TGCAGTTCGCTACGAGCAGAGACCCAGTACTTC.

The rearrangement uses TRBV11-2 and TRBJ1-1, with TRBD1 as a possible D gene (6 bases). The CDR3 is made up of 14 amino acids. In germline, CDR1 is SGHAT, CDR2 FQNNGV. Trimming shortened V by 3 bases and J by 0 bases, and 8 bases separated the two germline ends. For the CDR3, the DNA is TGTGCCAGCAGCTTTCAGGGGTTGAACACTGAAGCTTTCTTT. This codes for CASSFQGLNTEAFF.

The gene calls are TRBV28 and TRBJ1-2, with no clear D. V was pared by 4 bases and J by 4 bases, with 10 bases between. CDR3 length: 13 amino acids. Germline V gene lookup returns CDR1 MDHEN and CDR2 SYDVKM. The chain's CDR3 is CASSYGFSYGYTF. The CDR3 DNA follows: TGTGCCAGCAGTTACGGGTTCAGCTATGGCTACACCTTC.

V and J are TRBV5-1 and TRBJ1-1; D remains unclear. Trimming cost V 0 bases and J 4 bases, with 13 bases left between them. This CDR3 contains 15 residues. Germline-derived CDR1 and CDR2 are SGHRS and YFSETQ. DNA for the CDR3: TGCGCCAGCAGCTTGGGACACCCGGGGAGCACTGAAGCTTTCTTT. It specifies CASSLGHPGSTEAFF. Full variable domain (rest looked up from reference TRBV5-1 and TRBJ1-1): KAGVTQTPRYLIKTRGQQVTLSCSPISGHRSVSWYQQTPGQGLQFLFEYFSETQRNKGNFPGRFSGRQFSNSRSEMNVSTLELGDSALYLCASSLGHPGSTEAFFGQGTRLTVV.

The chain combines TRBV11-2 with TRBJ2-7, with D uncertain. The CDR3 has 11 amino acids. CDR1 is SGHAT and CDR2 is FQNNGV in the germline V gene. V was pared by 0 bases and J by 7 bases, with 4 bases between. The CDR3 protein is CASSLDREQYF. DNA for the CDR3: TGTGCCAGCAGCTTAGATAGAGAGCAGTACTTC.

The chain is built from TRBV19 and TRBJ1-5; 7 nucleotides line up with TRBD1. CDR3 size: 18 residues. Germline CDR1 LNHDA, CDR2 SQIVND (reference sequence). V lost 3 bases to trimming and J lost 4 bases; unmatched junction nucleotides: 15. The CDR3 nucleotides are TGTGCCAGTAGTATCACCGAAGACAGGGCACCTCGGAATCAGCCCCAGCATTTT. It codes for CASSITEDRAPRNQPQHF.

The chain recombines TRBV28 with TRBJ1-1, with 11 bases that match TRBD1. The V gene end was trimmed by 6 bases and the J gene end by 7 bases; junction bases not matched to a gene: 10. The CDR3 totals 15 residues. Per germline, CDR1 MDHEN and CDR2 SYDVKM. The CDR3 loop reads CASSTAGTGGNEAFF. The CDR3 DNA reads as TGTGCCAGCAGCACGGCCGGGACAGGGGGAAATGAAGCTTTCTTT.

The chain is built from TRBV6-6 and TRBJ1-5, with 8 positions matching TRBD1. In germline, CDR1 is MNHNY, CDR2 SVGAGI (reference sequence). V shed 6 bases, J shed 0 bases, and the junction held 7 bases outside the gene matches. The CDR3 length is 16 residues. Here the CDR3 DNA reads TGTGCCAGCAGCCCCGGACAGGGCAATAGCAATCAGCCCCAGCATTTT. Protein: CASSPGQGNSNQPQHF.

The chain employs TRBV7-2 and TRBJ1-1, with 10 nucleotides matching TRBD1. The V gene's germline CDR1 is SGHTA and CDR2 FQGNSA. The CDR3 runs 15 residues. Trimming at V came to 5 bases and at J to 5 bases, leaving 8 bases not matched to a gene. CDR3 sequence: CASSPRQGASTEAFF. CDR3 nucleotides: TGTGCCAGCAGCCCGCGACAGGGGGCCTCTACTGAAGCTTTCTTT.

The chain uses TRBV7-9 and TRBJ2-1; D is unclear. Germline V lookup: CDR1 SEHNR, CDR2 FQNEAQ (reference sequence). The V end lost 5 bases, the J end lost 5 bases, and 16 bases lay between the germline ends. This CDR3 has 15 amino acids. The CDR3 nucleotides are TGTGCCAGCAGCCACGTCTGGCTGTCCGACAATGAGCAGTTCTTC. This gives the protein CASSHVWLSDNEQFF.

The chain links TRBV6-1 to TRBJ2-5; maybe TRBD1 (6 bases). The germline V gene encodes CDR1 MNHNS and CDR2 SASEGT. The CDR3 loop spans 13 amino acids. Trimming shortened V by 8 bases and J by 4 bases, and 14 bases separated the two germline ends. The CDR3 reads CASGYRASETQYF. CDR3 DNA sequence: TGTGCCAGCGGCTACAGGGCTTCAGAGACCCAGTACTTC.

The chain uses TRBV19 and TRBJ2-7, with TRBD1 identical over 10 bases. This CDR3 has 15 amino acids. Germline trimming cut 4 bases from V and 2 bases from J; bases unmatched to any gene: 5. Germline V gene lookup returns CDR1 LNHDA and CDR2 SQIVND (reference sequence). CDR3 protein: CASSTRQGATYEQYF. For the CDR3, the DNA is TGTGCCAGTAGTACCCGACAGGGGGCGACCTACGAGCAGTACTTC.